This entry lists 13 T cell receptor beta chains sequenced from one sample in a study of CD8+CD57+ T cells in acquired aplastic anemia. Genomic DNA, serving as template, underwent TCR beta VDJ and CDR3 profiling. Using its own MiXCR run on the reads, TCRdb lists one record per CDR3 protein. The sample lists about 210,000 distinct CDR3 sequences; 34% were seen once. Material for sequencing was sorted CD4+, CD8+, or CD8+CD57+ T cells (not recorded which) from PBMCs. The receptors derive from a human donor in good health, serving as a control.

This clonotype was observed many times. The chain has TRBV15 and TRBJ2-3, with 11 bases that match TRBD2. Germline values: CDR1 LNHNV, CDR2 YYDKDF (reference sequence). The CDR3 totals 16 residues. Trimming removed 5 bases from V and 2 bases from J; junction bases left unmatched: 6. In DNA, the CDR3 is TGTGCCACCAGCGGTCGACTAGCGGGGAACACAGATACGCAGTATTTT. Its translation is CATSGRLAGNTDTQYF.

This chain uses TRBV9 with TRBJ1-3; no reliable D call. The CDR3 contains 15 residues. Trimming pared 4 bases from V and 3 bases from J, leaving 14 bases between. Germline V gene data show CDR1 as SGDLS and CDR2 as YYNGEE. CDR3 in amino acids: CASSPARGFGNTIYF. The CDR3 DNA reads as TGTGCCAGCAGCCCAGCGCGAGGGTTTGGAAACACCATATATTTT.

The CDR3 loop is CASNLREGTEAFF. Here the CDR3 DNA reads TGTGCCAGCAACCTCCGGGAGGGGACTGAAGCTTTCTTT. The chain is built from TRBV7-9 and TRBJ1-1; the D gene is possibly TRBD1 (5 bases). CDR1 is SEHNR and CDR2 is FQNEAQ in the germline V gene (reference sequence). V shed 7 bases and J shed 5 bases, with 14 bases lying between them. CDR3 length equals 13 residues. Filled out from reference TRBV7-9 and TRBJ1-1, the complete variable domain reads DTGVSQNPRHKITKRGQNVTFRCDPISEHNRLYWYRQTLGQGPEFLTYFQNEAQLEKSRLLSDRFSAERPKGSFSTLEIQRTEQGDSAMYLCASNLREGTEAFFGQGTRLTVV.

Many counts were recorded for this clonotype. The V gene is TRBV9, the J gene TRBJ2-5; D is perhaps TRBD1 or TRBD2 (6 bases each). Trimming removed 0 bases at V and 2 bases at J, with 14 bases between. CDR1 and CDR2 (germline): SGDLS, YYNGEE. The length of the CDR3 is 16 residues. Here the CDR3 reads CASSVGLGGGQETQYF. CDR3 nucleotides: TGTGCCAGCAGCGTAGGATTGGGGGGCGGACAAGAGACCCAGTACTTC.

This rearrangement joins TRBV7-9 to TRBJ1-5; 11 nucleotides match TRBD1. In germline, CDR1 is SEHNR, CDR2 FQNEAQ (reference sequence). The CDR3 is 12 amino acids. V lost 4 bases, J lost 11 bases, and 1 base stayed unmatched. CDR3 coding DNA: TGTGCCAGCAGCTGGGGACAGGGGGCCCAGCATTTT. It is translated as CASSWGQGAQHF.

This clonotype came up a few times. The chain links TRBV20-1 to TRBJ2-7, with D possibly matching TRBD1 (5 bases). The CDR3 is made up of 15 amino acids. V was pared by 7 bases and J by 2 bases, with 21 bases between. The germline V gene has CDR1 DFQATT and CDR2 SNEGSKA (reference sequence). CDR3 sequence (DNA): TGCAGTGAATCCGCTCACCGTGTGGGGCCCTACGAGCAGTACTTC. Translated: CSESAHRVGPYEQYF.

This clonotype was counted many times. V is TRBV24-1 and J is TRBJ1-5; TRBD1 matches 7 bases. The junction had 5 bases not matched to a gene; V was cut back by 4 bases and J by 6 bases. CDR3 size: 14 residues. The germline gives CDR1 KGHDR, CDR2 SFDVKD. Here the CDR3 DNA reads TGTGCCACCAGTGACGCGACAGGGACTCAGCCCCAGCATTTT. It yields the protein CATSDATGTQPQHF.

This clonotype was counted at least ten times. This chain joins TRBV4-3 and TRBJ2-3; D gene ambiguous. Germline CDR1 LGHNA, CDR2 YSLEER. Trimming left V 1 base short and J 4 bases short, with 9 bases between. This CDR3 has 14 amino acids. CDR3 region: CASSQGHDADTQYF. The CDR3 DNA reads as TGCGCCAGCAGCCAAGGGCACGACGCAGATACGCAGTATTTT.

In this sample, this clonotype turned up a few times. The rearrangement joins TRBV4-2 to TRBJ2-2; 7 bases line up with TRBD1. Germline values: CDR1 LGHNA, CDR2 YNFKEQ. The CDR3 length is 15 residues. The junction had 2 bases not matched to a gene; V was cut back by 3 bases and J by 1 base. The CDR3 DNA reads as TGTGCCAGCAGCCAGGACAGGTTGAACACCGGGGAGCTGTTTTTT. Translation: CASSQDRLNTGELFF.

This clonotype has at least ten counts. V usage is TRBV2 and J usage is TRBJ1-1; D is ambiguous. CDR1 is SNHLY and CDR2 is FYNNEI in the germline V gene. The CDR3 length is 11 residues. Between the trimmed V and J ends, which lost 11 bases and 0 bases, there was a span of 7 bases. The CDR3 sequence is CAGKMNTEAFF. CDR3 DNA sequence: TGTGCCGGAAAAATGAACACTGAAGCTTTCTTT.

With respect to this clonotype: No conserved phenylalanine or tryptophan ends this CDR3, so it is likely a read error. The V call is TRBV9, the J call TRBJ1-1; TRBD1 matches at 7 bases. J gave up 0 bases and V 5 bases, and 7 bases lay outside the gene matches. Germline V gene lookup returns CDR1 SGDLS and CDR2 YYNGEE. The CDR3 consists of 15 residues. CDR3 nucleotide sequence: TGTGCCAGCAGTCGTAGCGGACAGGTGAACACTGAAGCTTTCCTT. It yields the protein CASSRSGQVNTEAFL.

Concerning this clonotype itself: Given a much more abundant clone one base away, this may be a read error. This chain uses TRBV10-3 with TRBJ1-1; D remains ambiguous. This CDR3 is built from 13 residues. Trimming pared 4 bases from V and 1 base from J, leaving 7 bases between. Per the germline V gene, CDR1 is ENHRY and CDR2 is SYGVKD. This chain's CDR3 is CAISAAANTEAFF. The CDR3 region has the DNA TGTGCCATCAGTGCGGCGGCGAACACTGAAGCTTTCTTT.

The rearrangement joins TRBV29-1 to TRBJ2-5; the D gene could be TRBD1 or TRBD2 (5 bases each). The length of the CDR3 is 12 residues. Germline loops: CDR1 SQVTM, CDR2 ANQGSEA. Trimming left V 6 bases short and J 5 bases short, with 13 bases between. The CDR3 nucleotides are TGCAGCGTGGGGGTAGGTAGTGAGACCCAGTACTTC. Translating gives CSVGVGSETQYF.